This TCR beta chain originates from a study of cytomegalovirus exposure and HLA in healthy donors. Study-level information: Earlier sequencing of 150 million to 200 million T cells yielded approximately 100 million unique TCR beta sequences.

Primers for the PCR totalled 60 Vbeta and 13 Jbeta. The protocol was immunoSEQ multiplex PCR, while the TCRdb copy is restricted to in-frame clones and leaves out a portion. The sample yields 140,000 or so clones, 76% seen once. Broader study findings: A later analysis associated approximately 17,000 TCR beta sequences with HLA alleles at a 0.05 false discovery rate.

A word on this clone: Antigen specificity is unknown.

The CDR3 has 13 amino acids. Germline V CDR1 and CDR2: SNHLY, FYNNEI. The ends were cut back, 9 bases at V and 1 base at J, with 12 bases in the middle. The chain uses TRBV2 and TRBJ1-2; no reliable D call. Material for sequencing was PBMCs. This clonotype was obtained from a woman aged 40 to 50 in good health and CMV-seronegative. CDR3 sequence (DNA): TGTGCCAGTCGGACTGGTCTTAACTATGGCTACACCTTC. Its protein is CASRTGLNYGYTF.